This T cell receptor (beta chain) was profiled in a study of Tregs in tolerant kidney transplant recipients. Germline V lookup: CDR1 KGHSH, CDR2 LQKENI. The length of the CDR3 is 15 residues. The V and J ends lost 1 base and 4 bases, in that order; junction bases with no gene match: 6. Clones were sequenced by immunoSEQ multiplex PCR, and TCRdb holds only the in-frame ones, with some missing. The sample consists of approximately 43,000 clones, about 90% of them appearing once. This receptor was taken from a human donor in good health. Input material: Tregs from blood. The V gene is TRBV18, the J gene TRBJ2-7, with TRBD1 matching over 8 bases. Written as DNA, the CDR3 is TGTGCCAGCTCACCACGGACAGGGAAGGGGTACGAGCAGTACTTC. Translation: CASSPRTGKGYEQYF.